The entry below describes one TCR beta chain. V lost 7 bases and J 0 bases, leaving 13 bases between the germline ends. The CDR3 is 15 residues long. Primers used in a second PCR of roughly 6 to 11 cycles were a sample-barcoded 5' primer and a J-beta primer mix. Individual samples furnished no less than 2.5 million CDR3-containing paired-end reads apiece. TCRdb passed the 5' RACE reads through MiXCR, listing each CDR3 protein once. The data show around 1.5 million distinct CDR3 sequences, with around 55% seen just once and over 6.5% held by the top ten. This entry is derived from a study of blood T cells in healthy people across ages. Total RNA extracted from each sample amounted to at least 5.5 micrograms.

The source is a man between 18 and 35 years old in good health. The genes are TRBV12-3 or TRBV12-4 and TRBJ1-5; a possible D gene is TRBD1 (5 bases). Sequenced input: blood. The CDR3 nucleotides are TGTGCCAGCACCCGACAGCCTCTTAGCAATCAGCCCCAGCATTTT. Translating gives CASTRQPLSNQPQHF.